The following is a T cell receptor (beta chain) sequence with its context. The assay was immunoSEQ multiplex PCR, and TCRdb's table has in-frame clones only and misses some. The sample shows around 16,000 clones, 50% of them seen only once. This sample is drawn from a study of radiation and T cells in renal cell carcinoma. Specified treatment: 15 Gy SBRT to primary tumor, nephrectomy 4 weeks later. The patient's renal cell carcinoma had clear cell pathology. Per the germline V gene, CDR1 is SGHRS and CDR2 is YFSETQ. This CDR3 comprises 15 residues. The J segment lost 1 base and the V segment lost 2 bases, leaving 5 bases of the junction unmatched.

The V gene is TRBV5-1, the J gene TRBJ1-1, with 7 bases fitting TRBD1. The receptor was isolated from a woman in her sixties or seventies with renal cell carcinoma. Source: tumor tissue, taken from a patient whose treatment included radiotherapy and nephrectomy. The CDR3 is CASSFTGTENTEAFF. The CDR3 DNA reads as TGCGCCAGCAGCTTCACCGGGACAGAGAACACTGAAGCTTTCTTT.